The 23 T cell receptor beta chains below come from one sample, sequenced in a study of cytomegalovirus exposure and HLA in healthy donors. Both 60 Vbeta primers and 13 Jbeta primers went into the PCR. Method: immunoSEQ multiplex PCR; TCRdb's copy keeps in-frame clones and lacks some. The sample contains about 150,000 clones, 79% of which appear only once. Sequenced sample: PBMCs. The receptors shown here come from a human donor in good health.

The chain uses TRBV5-1 and TRBJ2-2, with D perhaps TRBD2 (6 bases). V lost 0 bases and J 5 bases, leaving 14 bases between the germline ends. Germline values: CDR1 SGHRS, CDR2 YFSETQ. The CDR3 is made up of 16 amino acids. The CDR3 sequence: CASSLDGGELTGELFF. The CDR3 DNA reads TGCGCCAGCAGCTTGGACGGGGGAGAATTGACCGGGGAGCTGTTTTTT.

The chain has TRBV11-3 and TRBJ2-7; 9 nucleotides match TRBD1. The CDR3 is 15 amino acids. J was trimmed by 5 bases and V by 5 bases; bases with no gene match: 10. Germline V CDR1 and CDR2: SGHNT, YENEEA. The CDR3 bases are TGTGCCAGCAGCCTTAGGGACAGGGCGAGGAACGAGCAGTACTTC. This sequence encodes CASSLRDRARNEQYF.

The chain combines TRBV7-9 with TRBJ2-1; 9 bases align to TRBD2. This CDR3 contains 16 residues. Germline lookup yields CDR1 SEHNR and CDR2 FQNEAQ (reference sequence). J lost 4 bases, V lost 5 bases, and 9 bases had no gene match. CDR3 nucleotides: TGTGCCAGCAGCCCGCCGGGACTAGCAGCGTACAATGAGCAGTTCTTC. Translated, it gives CASSPPGLAAYNEQFF.

The J gene is TRBJ2-1, the V gene TRBV14; a weak D match, TRBD1 (6 bases). Germline-derived CDR1 and CDR2 are SGHDN and FVKESK. Trimming removed 0 bases at V and 4 bases at J, with 13 bases between. The CDR3 sequence is 16 residues long. CDR3: CASSQDYGTHYNEQFF. The CDR3 DNA sequence: TGTGCCAGCAGCCAAGATTACGGGACACATTACAATGAGCAGTTCTTC.

This sequence joins TRBV6-5 and TRBJ1-1; 8 bases map to TRBD1. This CDR3 is 15 amino acids long. Germline CDR1 is MNHEY and CDR2 is SVGAGI. Germline trimming cut 2 bases from V and 3 bases from J; bases unmatched to any gene: 5. This chain's CDR3 is CASSYGQGRDTEAFF. The CDR3 DNA reads as TGTGCCAGCAGTTACGGACAGGGTCGCGACACTGAAGCTTTCTTT.

The chain uses TRBV2 and TRBJ2-1; 9 bases are shared with TRBD1. The V segment lost 5 bases and the J segment 6 bases; nucleotides outside the gene matches: 11. Germline V gene sequence: CDR1 SNHLY, CDR2 FYNNEI. There are 16 residues in the CDR3. The CDR3 sequence is CASSPTGGRKVNEQFF. The CDR3, as DNA: TGTGCCAGCAGTCCGACAGGGGGGAGGAAGGTCAATGAGCAGTTCTTC.

The chain combines TRBV14 with TRBJ1-6; D is unclear. Trimming removed 0 bases at V and 6 bases at J, with 6 bases between. The CDR3 totals 14 residues. The germline V gene encodes CDR1 SGHDN and CDR2 FVKESK. DNA of the CDR3: TGTGCCAGCAGCCAAGAAGCGGTTAATTCACCCCTCCACTTT. This sequence encodes CASSQEAVNSPLHF.

The chain employs TRBV7-7 and TRBJ2-2; 7 bases agree with TRBD1. V dropped 5 bases and J dropped 6; count of bases not matched to a gene: 6. The CDR3 length is 14 residues. Germline V gene lookup returns CDR1 SSHAT and CDR2 FNYEAQ (reference sequence). The CDR3 here is CASSPRTGPGELFF. The CDR3 region has the DNA TGTGCCAGCAGCCCCAGGACAGGTCCCGGGGAGCTGTTTTTT. The full variable domain, its missing parts supplied by reference TRBV7-7 and TRBJ2-2, is GAGVSQSPRYKVTKRGQDVTLRCDPISSHATLYWYQQALGQGPEFLTYFNYEAQPDKSGLPSDRFSAERPEGSISTLTIQRTEQRDSAMYRCASSPRTGPGELFFGEGSRLTVL.

This chain uses TRBV7-9 with TRBJ2-1; tentatively, D is TRBD2 (6 bases). The CDR3 runs 15 residues. The V end lost 5 bases, the J end lost 7 bases, and 18 bases lay between the germline ends. CDR1 and CDR2 from the germline V gene are SEHNR and FQNEAQ (reference sequence). CDR3 sequence reads: CASSPSTGGKNEQFF. CDR3 coding DNA: TGTGCCAGCAGCCCGTCAACAGGAGGGAAGAATGAGCAGTTCTTC.

This clone has just one count. This sequence joins TRBV15 and TRBJ1-1, with 7 bases matching TRBD1. This CDR3 comprises 15 residues. J lost 3 bases, V lost 5 bases, and 9 bases had no gene match. Germline lookup yields CDR1 LNHNV and CDR2 YYDKDF (reference sequence). The CDR3 DNA reads as TGTGCCACCAGCTGGGAGGACAGGCCGGACACTGAAGCTTTCTTT. Translated, it gives CATSWEDRPDTEAFF.

The chain carries TRBV6-5 and TRBJ2-7, with 8 positions matching TRBD1. The germline gives CDR1 MNHEY, CDR2 SVGAGI. J was trimmed by 3 bases and V by 5 bases; bases with no gene match: 3. The CDR3 contains 13 residues. The CDR3: CASSRTGYYEQYF. CDR3 in DNA: TGTGCCAGCAGTCGGACAGGGTACTACGAGCAGTACTTC.

The chain combines TRBV30 with TRBJ2-1; D is perhaps TRBD2 (6 bases). The CDR3 sequence is 15 residues long. From germline, CDR1 is GTSNPN and CDR2 SVGIG (reference sequence). V was cut by 3 bases and J by 3 bases, with 15 bases left in between. CDR3 bases: TGTGCCTGGAGAGATCCCGGCGGGGTCTACAATGAGCAGTTCTTC. Its protein is CAWRDPGGVYNEQFF.

The chain employs TRBV19 and TRBJ1-1; possibly TRBD1 for D (5 bases). Germline V CDR1 and CDR2: LNHDA, SQIVND (reference sequence). Trimming removed 4 bases at V and 1 base at J, with 10 bases between. The CDR3 extends over 14 amino acids. The CDR3 nucleotides read TGTGCCAGTAGTACCGACAGACAGAACACTGAAGCTTTCTTT. This encodes CASSTDRQNTEAFF.

This chain links TRBV19 with TRBJ1-3, with a weak D call TRBD1 (6 bases). From germline, CDR1 is LNHDA and CDR2 SQIVND (reference sequence). The CDR3 has 16 residues. Trimming cost V 5 bases and J 4 bases, with 18 bases left between them. CDR3 nucleotides: TGTGCCAGTAGTGACCGCACAGGGTTATGGGGAAACACCATATATTTT. It is translated as CASSDRTGLWGNTIYF.

CDR3 nucleotide sequence: TGTGCCAGCAGGAAAGGGGGTGTTAATTCACCCCTCCACTTT. Residues: CASRKGGVNSPLHF. The V and J genes are TRBV11-2 and TRBJ1-6, with D possibly being TRBD1 (6 bases). The CDR3 has 14 amino acids. V was clipped by 6 bases and J by 6 bases, with 12 bases between them. Germline V gene lookup returns CDR1 SGHAT and CDR2 FQNNGV.

The J gene is TRBJ2-7, the V gene TRBV25-1, with 9 bases identical to TRBD1. CDR1 MGHDK and CDR2 SYGVNS come from the germline V gene. Trimming at V came to 4 bases and at J to 4 bases, leaving 11 bases not matched to a gene. The CDR3 loop spans 16 amino acids. CDR3 protein: CASSGYVWGQGYEQYF. For the CDR3, the DNA is TGTGCCAGCAGTGGCTACGTTTGGGGACAGGGTTACGAGCAGTACTTC.

J is TRBJ2-7 and V is TRBV10-2, with 11 bases aligning to TRBD2. The CDR3 loop spans 15 amino acids. Looked up from germline, CDR1 is WSHSY and CDR2 is SAAADI. With V trimmed by 7 bases and J by 2 bases, 7 bases remained unmatched. CDR3 DNA sequence: TGCGCCAGCATAGATAGCGGGGGGGGGACCTACGAGCAGTACTTC. It codes for CASIDSGGGTYEQYF.

This chain's CDR3 is CASSQRKFHDEQFF. In nucleotides, the CDR3 is TGTGCCAGCAGCCAGCGGAAGTTCCACGATGAGCAGTTCTTC. This chain uses TRBV4-2 with TRBJ2-1; D gene unclear. With 3 bases removed from V and 8 bases from J, the gap between germline ends came to 14 bases. This CDR3 contains 14 residues. The V gene's germline CDR1 is LGHNA and CDR2 YNFKEQ.

The chain recombines TRBV14 with TRBJ2-3, with 9 bases identical to TRBD1. V lost 4 bases, J lost 1 base, and 6 bases stayed unmatched. Germline lookup yields CDR1 SGHDN and CDR2 FVKESK. The CDR3 totals 16 residues. This chain's CDR3 is CASSPRTGARTDTQYF. For the CDR3, the DNA is TGTGCCAGCAGCCCCAGGACAGGGGCCCGCACAGATACGCAGTATTTT.

V and J are TRBV9 and TRBJ1-6, with D unresolved. V lost 6 bases and J lost 2, with 12 bases in between. CDR1 is SGDLS, CDR2 YYNGEE, per germline. The CDR3 consists of 15 residues. The chain's CDR3 is CASNFGEAYNSPLHF. The CDR3 nucleotides are TGTGCCAGCAACTTCGGGGAGGCCTATAATTCACCCCTCCACTTT.

The CDR3 is CASRYRGMSQPQHF. DNA of the CDR3: TGTGCCAGCAGGTACAGGGGAATGTCTCAGCCCCAGCATTTT. The rearrangement joins TRBV6-1 to TRBJ1-5, with TRBD1 identical over 7 bases. The CDR3 covers 14 residues. Germline V gene lookup returns CDR1 MNHNS and CDR2 SASEGT. J lost 6 bases, V lost 6 bases, and 8 bases had no gene match.

This clone was picked up one time. This rearrangement joins TRBV6-6 to TRBJ1-1; a possible D gene is TRBD1 (5 bases). In germline, CDR1 is MNHNY, CDR2 SVGAGI (reference sequence). The V gene lost 5 bases and the J gene lost 4 bases, with 14 bases spanning the gap. The length of the CDR3 is 14 residues. CDR3 sequence reads: CASSSQGTATEAFF. The CDR3 nucleotides read TGTGCCAGCAGTAGCCAGGGAACGGCCACTGAAGCTTTCTTT.

The V call is TRBV2, the J call TRBJ2-7; D not certain. There are 14 residues in the CDR3. Trimming took off 0 bases at V and 6 bases at J, with 12 bases between the two ends. Germline CDR1 SNHLY, CDR2 FYNNEI. CDR3: CASSEALLSSEQYF. As DNA, the CDR3 is TGTGCCAGCAGTGAAGCGCTTCTGAGCTCCGAGCAGTACTTC.